This T cell receptor beta chain was captured by sequencing in a study of shared T cell receptors in the human thymus (dated by TCRdb to the early 2020s). At the level of the whole study: The study examined how the human thymus generates shared, self-reactive T-cell receptor alpha chains.

Deletion took 2 bases off V and 1 base off J, with a span of 9 bases between the germline ends. According to the germline V gene, CDR1 reads SGHDT and CDR2 reads YYEEEE. Reading from cysteine to phenylalanine, the CDR3 counts 14 amino acids. The entry retains the CDR3 DNA only, 42 bases that are in frame from base 1. On this clone itself: Its antigen is unknown. It has no much larger one-base neighbor in the sample; base qualities were not kept.

Library construction relied on the immunoSEQ multiplex PCR assay. The source is immuneACCESS, and TCRdb retained only in-frame sequences with V and J called. Part of the clones is not carried over; for the studies checked, unresolved V genes explain less than half of this, and the remainder is unexplained. The sample table contains around 730,000 clones; only one count was recorded for 75% to 90% of them. The ten largest clones take up 0.008% to 0.011% of the sample. The same sample was also studied in work on human thymus T cells. As described in the second report: Immunologically healthy infants undergoing open corrective cardiac surgery for congenital heart defects in Finland were used as donors. Thymus tissue was obtained as surgical resects removed during corrective cardiac surgery. Biased V and J gene segment usage appeared to be present in both thymic and peripheral blood repertoires. The related research found that thymic TCR repertoires overlapped highly between unrelated individuals. TCR alpha and beta repertoires from about 8 infant thymus samples and four related peripheral blood samples were characterized in the study. Donor ages ranging from about 6 to 250 days were recorded, and about six male and two female infants were included in the cohort. Thymocytes were released mechanically from tissue and stored at -70 °C as pellets of 10-30 million cells. A QIAsymphony instrument was used to extract genomic DNA from the frozen cell pellets. The immunoSEQ multiplex PCR assay was used to amplify the TCRB and TCRAD loci from a standardized amount of quality-controlled genomic DNA. The amplicons covered the V(D)J region and were long enough to include the CDR3 and to identify the V and J genes. The amplicons were sequenced on an Illumina platform via the commercial immunoSEQ service. Primer bias and sequencing errors were corrected as previously described, and TCRAD and TCRB definitions were based on the IMGT database. Analysis of the repertoires was done with immunoSEQ Analyzer 3.0 and VDJTools and included basic statistics, V/J segment usage, diversity estimates, rarefaction and pairwise overlap. Diversity was estimated using the Chao1, ChaoE, Efron-Thisted, Shannon and inverse Simpson indices, and was also estimated on datasets down-sampled to the size of the smallest sample. Repertoire overlap was assessed by strict matching of CDR3 nucleotide sequence, V gene and J gene, and clustering was done by Jaccard-based multidimensional scaling. Thymus samples yielded on average around 800,000 unique TCRB clonotypes, compared with 75,000 to 85,000 from blood samples.

The chain is made from TRBV5-6 and TRBJ1-1; the D gene assignment is ambiguous. The specimen sequenced was thymocytes. The TCR comes from a girl younger than two with a congenital heart defect. Donor details come from another sample of the same person, matched by shared clones. The CDR3 reads as follows: CASSLTPGNTEAFF. The nucleotide sequence is TGTGCCAGCAGCTTAACCCCAGGGAACACTGAAGCTTTCTTT.